These T cell receptor beta chains were read from a single sample in a study of beta chain features in type 1 diabetes. Only in-frame clones appear in the TCRdb table, and some are missing; sequencing was by immunoSEQ multiplex PCR. The data hold about 150,000 clones, with around 10% observed a single time. The sample was central memory CD4+ T cells from blood. The receptors stem from a man in his late teens or twenties in good health. Each CDR3 is given with its conserved first and last residue. The D gene is left open where the match is weak. Size tells how often a clone was seen (once, few, many) or the class of an expanded clone, and some rows leave it out.

size	J	V	D	DNA	CDR3
-	TRBJ2-2	TRBV7-9	-	TGTGCCAGCAGCTTAGGGCAGGCGGGCACCGGGGAGCTGTTTTTT	CASSLGQAGTGELFF
few	TRBJ1-2	TRBV7-9	TRBD1	TGTGCCAGCAGCCAGGGGGGTTCTGGCTACACCTTC	CASSQGGSGYTF
-	TRBJ2-5	TRBV30	-	TGTGCCTGGAGTGTCCATGGGGGGGAGACCCAGTACTTC	CAWSVHGGETQYF
few	TRBJ2-3	TRBV29-1	TRBD2	TGCAGCGTTGCGTCGGGAGGGTCTGGGGATACGCAGTATTTT	CSVASGGSGDTQYF
-	TRBJ2-7	TRBV9	-	TGTGCCAGCAGCGTGGGGAAGTGGGAGCAGCAGTACTTC	CASSVGKWEQQYF
few	TRBJ2-7	TRBV29-1	TRBD2	TGCAGCATCGGGACTAGGTCCTACGAGCAGTACTTC	CSIGTRSYEQYF
-	TRBJ2-5	TRBV18	TRBD2	TGTGCCAGCTCACCACGGCGGGGGGCAGGAGAGACCCAGTACTTC	CASSPRRGAGETQYF
-	TRBJ2-3	TRBV9	-	TGTGCCAGCAGCGTAAAGGGGGGCACAGATACGCAGTATTTT	CASSVKGGTDTQYF
many	TRBJ2-3	TRBV20-1	-	TGCAGTGCCTATCATAGGGATACGCAGTATTTT	CSAYHRDTQYF
-	TRBJ2-5	TRBV6-5	TRBD1	TGTGCCAGCAGTTACGGGGACAGGGGCTCTCGAGAGACCCAGTACTTC	CASSYGDRGSRETQYF
few	TRBJ2-5	TRBV7-2	TRBD1	TGTGCCAGCAGAGGGACAGGGGGGTCCAAGACCCAGTACTTC	CASRGTGGSKTQYF
-	TRBJ2-5	TRBV19	TRBD2	TGTGCCAGTACCTCCGGGACTAGCGGCCAAGAGACCCAGTACTTC	CASTSGTSGQETQYF
many	TRBJ2-7	TRBV6-1	-	TGTGCCAGCAGTGAAGCGCTTCGGGGACGGTCCTACGAGCAGTACTTC	CASSEALRGRSYEQYF
many	TRBJ1-1	TRBV18	TRBD1	TGTGCCAGCTCACCGGGACAGGGGATGAACACTGAAGCTTTCTTT	CASSPGQGMNTEAFF
-	TRBJ1-3	TRBV6-1	-	TGTGCCACACTAATAACCGGGGGGAACACCATATATTTT	CATLITGGNTIYF
-	TRBJ1-1	TRBV7-9	TRBD1	TGTGCCAGCAGCCCCAAAGGACAGGGCGGCACTGAAGCTTTCTTT	CASSPKGQGGTEAFF
-	TRBJ2-7	TRBV7-2	-	TGTGCCAGCAGCGTCAGACTCTACGAGCAGTACTTC	CASSVRLYEQYF
-	TRBJ1-2	TRBV4-2	TRBD1	TGTGCCAGCAGCCAAGACAGGGGGCTTGGCTACACCTTC	CASSQDRGLGYTF
-	TRBJ2-5	TRBV2	TRBD1	TGTGCCAGCAGTGAAATCCCTTCGGGACAGAAAGAGACCCAGTACTTC	CASSEIPSGQKETQYF
few	TRBJ2-3	TRBV9	TRBD2	TGTGCCAGCAGCGTAGGCGGGAGGGCTACAGATACGCAGTATTTT	CASSVGGRATDTQYF
few	TRBJ1-1	TRBV20-1	-	TGCAGTGCTTTTAGGAACACTGAAGCTTTCTTT	CSAFRNTEAFF
-	TRBJ1-1	TRBV7-9	TRBD1	TGTGCCAGCAGCCCGGGATGGGACAGGGCCTCGCTGGGACAGAGGGCTTTCTTT	CASSPGWDRASLGQRAFF
-	TRBJ2-3	TRBV19	-	TGTGCCAGTAGTATCGGAGATACGAGGAGTCCTGATACGCAGTATTTT	CASSIGDTRSPDTQYF
many	TRBJ2-1	TRBV6-5	-	TGTGCCAGCACGGATGCCCAGGGCTCCAATGAGCAGTTCTTC	CASTDAQGSNEQFF
-	TRBJ2-3	TRBV7-9	-	TGTGCCAGCAGCTTAGCGTCGCTAGGCACAGATACGCAGTATTTT	CASSLASLGTDTQYF
-	TRBJ1-4	TRBV27	-	TGTGCCAGCAGCTCAAGCGGGTTACATGAAAAACTGTTTTTT	CASSSSGLHEKLFF
few	TRBJ1-5	TRBV15	-	TGTGCCACCAGCAGAGGGACAGCGGAAAATCAGCCCCAGCATTTT	CATSRGTAENQPQHF
-	TRBJ2-6	TRBV5-6	TRBD1	TGTGCCAGCAGCTTGGCGGGACAGGGCAGGGCCAACGTCCTGACTTTC	CASSLAGQGRANVLTF
few	TRBJ2-1	TRBV5-1	TRBD2	TGCGCCAGCAGCTTATCGGCGGGAGCCCACAATGAGCAGTTCTTC	CASSLSAGAHNEQFF
few	TRBJ2-1	TRBV2	-	TGTGCCAGCAGCCGGGGACCCCCGCAGGACAATGAGCAGTTCTTC	CASSRGPPQDNEQFF
-	TRBJ2-7	TRBV7-8	-	TGTGCCAGCAGCTTCACACTCTACGAGCAGTACTTC	CASSFTLYEQYF
-	TRBJ2-5	TRBV4-1	-	TGCGCCAGCAGCCAAGGTCAAGCGGGCAGAGAGACCCAGTACTTC	CASSQGQAGRETQYF